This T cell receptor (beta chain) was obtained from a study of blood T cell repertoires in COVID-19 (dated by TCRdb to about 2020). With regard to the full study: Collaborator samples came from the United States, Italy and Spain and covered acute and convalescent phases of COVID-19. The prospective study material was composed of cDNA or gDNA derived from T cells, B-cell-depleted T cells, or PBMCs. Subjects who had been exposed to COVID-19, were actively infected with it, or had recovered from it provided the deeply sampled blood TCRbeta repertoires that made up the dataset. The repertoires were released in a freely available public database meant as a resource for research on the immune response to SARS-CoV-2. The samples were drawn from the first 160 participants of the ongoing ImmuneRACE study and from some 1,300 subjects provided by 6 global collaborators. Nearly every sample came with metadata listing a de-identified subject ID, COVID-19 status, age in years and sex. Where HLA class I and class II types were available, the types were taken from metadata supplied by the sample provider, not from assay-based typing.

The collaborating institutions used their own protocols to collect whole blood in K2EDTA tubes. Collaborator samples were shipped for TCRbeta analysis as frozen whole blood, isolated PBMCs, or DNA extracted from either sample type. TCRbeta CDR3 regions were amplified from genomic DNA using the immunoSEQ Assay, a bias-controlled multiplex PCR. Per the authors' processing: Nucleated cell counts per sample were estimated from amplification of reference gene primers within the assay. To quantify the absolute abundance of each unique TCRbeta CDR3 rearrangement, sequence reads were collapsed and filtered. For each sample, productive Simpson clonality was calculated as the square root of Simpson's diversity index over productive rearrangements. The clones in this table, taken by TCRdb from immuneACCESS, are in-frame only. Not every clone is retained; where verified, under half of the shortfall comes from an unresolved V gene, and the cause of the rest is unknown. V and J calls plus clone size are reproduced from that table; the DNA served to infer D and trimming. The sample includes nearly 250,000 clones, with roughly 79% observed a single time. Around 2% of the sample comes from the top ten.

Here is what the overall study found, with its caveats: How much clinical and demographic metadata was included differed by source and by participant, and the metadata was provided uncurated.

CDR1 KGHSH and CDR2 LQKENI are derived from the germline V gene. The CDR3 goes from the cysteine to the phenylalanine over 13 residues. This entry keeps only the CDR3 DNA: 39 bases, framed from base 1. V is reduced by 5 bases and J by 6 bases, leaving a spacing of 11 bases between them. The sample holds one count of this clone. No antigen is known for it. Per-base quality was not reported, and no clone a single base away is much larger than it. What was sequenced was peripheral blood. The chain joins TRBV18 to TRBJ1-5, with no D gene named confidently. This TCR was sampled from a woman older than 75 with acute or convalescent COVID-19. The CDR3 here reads CASSGSQAQPQHF. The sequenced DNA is TGTGCCAGCTCAGGGAGTCAGGCTCAGCCCCAGCATTTT.